This TCR beta chain was retrieved from a study of CD8 T cells in ankylosing spondylitis. Overall study findings and caveats: About 8 highly homologous variants made up a TCR beta motif, and this motif appeared characteristic of ankylosing spondylitis blood.

This clonotype came up a few times. No antigen is known for it. CDR1 and CDR2 (germline): MGHRA, YSYEKL. This CDR3 has 16 amino acids. V was pared by 4 bases and J by 3 bases, with 10 bases of the junction left unmatched. Quantitative 5'-RACE was performed with molecular barcodes, and it yielded the TCR beta libraries. TCRdb ran MiXCR on the 5' RACE reads and lists one entry per CDR3 protein. The table includes around 25,000 distinct CDR3 sequences, approximately 12% detected once. The chain uses TRBV4-1 and TRBJ2-7, with TRBD1 identical over 9 bases. The sample consisted of blood. This clonotype was obtained from a male donor with ankylosing spondylitis or in good health (not recorded which). CDR3 residues: CASSPRWTGAIYEQYF. In DNA, the CDR3 is TGCGCCAGCAGCCCTAGATGGACAGGGGCTATCTACGAGCAGTACTTC.